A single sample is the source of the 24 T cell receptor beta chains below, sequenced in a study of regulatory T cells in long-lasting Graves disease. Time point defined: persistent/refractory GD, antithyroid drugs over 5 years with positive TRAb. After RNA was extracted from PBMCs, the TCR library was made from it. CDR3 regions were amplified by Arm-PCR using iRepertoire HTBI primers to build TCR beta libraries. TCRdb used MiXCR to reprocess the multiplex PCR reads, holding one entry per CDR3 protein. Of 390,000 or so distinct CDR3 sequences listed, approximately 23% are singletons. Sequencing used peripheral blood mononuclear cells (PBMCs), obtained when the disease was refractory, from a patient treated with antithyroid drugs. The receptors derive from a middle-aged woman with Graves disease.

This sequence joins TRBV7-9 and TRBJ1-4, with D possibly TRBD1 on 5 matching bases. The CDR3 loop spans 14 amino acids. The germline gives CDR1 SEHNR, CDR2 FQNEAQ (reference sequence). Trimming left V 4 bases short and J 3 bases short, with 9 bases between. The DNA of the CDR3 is TGTGCCAGCAGCTCCGAGACAGCTAATGAAAAACTGTTTTTT. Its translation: CASSSETANEKLFF.

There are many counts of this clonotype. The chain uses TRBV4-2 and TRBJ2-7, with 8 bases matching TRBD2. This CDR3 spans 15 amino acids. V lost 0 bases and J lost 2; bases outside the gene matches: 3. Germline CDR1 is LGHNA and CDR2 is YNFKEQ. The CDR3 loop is CASSQDETSAYEQYF. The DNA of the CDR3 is TGTGCCAGCAGCCAAGATGAGACTAGCGCCTACGAGCAGTACTTC.

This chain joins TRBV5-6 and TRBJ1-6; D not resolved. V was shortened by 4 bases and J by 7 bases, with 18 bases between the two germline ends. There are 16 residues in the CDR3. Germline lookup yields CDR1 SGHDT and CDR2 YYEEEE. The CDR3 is CASSRYAGRENSPLHF. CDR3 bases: TGTGCCAGCAGCCGATACGCCGGGCGGGAGAATTCACCCCTCCACTTT.

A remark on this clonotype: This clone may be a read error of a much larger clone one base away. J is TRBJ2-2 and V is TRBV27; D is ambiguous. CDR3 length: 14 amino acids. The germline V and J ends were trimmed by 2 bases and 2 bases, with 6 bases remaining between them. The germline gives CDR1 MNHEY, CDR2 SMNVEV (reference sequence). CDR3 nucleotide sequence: TGTGCCAGCAGTTTACTTATTAACACCGGGGAGCTGTTTTTT. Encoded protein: CASSLLINTGELFF.

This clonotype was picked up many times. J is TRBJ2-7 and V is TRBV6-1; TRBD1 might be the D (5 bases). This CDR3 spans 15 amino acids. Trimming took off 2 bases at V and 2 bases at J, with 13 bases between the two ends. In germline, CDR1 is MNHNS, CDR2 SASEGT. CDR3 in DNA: TGTGCCAGCAGTGAAAGGGGAACAGCCCCCTACGAGCAGTACTTC. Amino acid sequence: CASSERGTAPYEQYF.

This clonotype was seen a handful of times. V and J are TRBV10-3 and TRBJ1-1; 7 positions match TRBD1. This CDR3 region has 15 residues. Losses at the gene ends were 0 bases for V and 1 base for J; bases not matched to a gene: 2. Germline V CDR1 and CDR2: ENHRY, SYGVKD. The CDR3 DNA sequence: TGTGCCATCAGTGAGTCGGGACAGTGGAACACTGAAGCTTTCTTT. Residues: CAISESGQWNTEAFF.

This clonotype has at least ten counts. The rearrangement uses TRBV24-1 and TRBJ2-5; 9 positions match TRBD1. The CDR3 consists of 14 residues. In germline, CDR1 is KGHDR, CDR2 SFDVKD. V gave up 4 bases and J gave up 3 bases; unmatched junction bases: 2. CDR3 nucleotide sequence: TGTGCCACCAGTGAGACAGGGGGAGAAGAGACCCAGTACTTC. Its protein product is CATSETGGEETQYF.

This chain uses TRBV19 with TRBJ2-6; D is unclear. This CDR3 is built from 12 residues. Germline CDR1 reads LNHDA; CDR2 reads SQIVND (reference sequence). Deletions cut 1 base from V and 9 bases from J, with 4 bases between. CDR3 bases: TGTGCCAGTAGTATAGTGGACAACGTCCTGACTTTC. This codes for CASSIVDNVLTF.

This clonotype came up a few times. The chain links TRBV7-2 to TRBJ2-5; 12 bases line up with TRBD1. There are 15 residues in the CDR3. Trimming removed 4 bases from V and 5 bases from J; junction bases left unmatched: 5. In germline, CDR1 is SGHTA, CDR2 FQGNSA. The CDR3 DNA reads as TGTGCCAGCAGCTCCTGGGACAGGGGGCGTGAGACCCAGTACTTC. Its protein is CASSSWDRGRETQYF.

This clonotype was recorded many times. DNA of the CDR3: TGTGCCAGCAGAGGGACAGGGGGCAGCGAGACCCAGTACTTC. The encoded protein is CASRGTGGSETQYF. V usage is TRBV28 and J usage is TRBJ2-5; 12 positions match TRBD1. After removal of 6 bases from V and 5 bases from J, the junction contained 4 bases not matched to a gene. Germline loops: CDR1 MDHEN, CDR2 SYDVKM. There are 14 residues in the CDR3.

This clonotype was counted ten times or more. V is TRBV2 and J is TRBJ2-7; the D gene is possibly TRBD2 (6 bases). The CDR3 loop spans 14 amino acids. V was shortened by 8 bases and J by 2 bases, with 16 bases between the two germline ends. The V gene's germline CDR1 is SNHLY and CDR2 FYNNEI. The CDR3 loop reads CASSERVLAYEQYF. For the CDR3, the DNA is TGTGCCAGCTCTGAGCGGGTCCTTGCCTACGAGCAGTACTTC.

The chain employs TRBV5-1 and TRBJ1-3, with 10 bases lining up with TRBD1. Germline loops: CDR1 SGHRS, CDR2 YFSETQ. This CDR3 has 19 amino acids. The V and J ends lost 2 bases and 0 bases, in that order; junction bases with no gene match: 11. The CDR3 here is CASSFLSGQGERSGNTIYF. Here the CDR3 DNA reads TGCGCCAGCAGCTTTCTATCCGGACAGGGGGAACGCTCTGGAAACACCATATATTTT.

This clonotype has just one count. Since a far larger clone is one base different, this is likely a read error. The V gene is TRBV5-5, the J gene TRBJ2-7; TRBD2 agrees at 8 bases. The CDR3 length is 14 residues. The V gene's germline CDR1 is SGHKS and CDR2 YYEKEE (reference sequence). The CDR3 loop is CASSLSGGAYGQYF. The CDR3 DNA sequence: TGTGCCAGCAGCTTGTCCGGGGGGGCGTACGGGCAGTACTTC.

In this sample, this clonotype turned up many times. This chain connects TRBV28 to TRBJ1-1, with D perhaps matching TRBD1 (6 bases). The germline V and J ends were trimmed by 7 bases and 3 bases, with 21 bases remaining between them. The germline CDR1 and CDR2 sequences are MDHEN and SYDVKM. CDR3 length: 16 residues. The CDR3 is CASKLVRGWEDTEAFF. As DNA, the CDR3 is TGTGCCAGCAAGCTGGTTAGGGGGTGGGAGGACACTGAAGCTTTCTTT.

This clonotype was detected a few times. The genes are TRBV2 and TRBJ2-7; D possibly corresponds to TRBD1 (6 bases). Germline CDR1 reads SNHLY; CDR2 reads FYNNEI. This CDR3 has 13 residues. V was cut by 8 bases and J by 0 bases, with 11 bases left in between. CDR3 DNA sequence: TGTGCCAGCCTTGGACAGCCCTCCTACGAGCAGTACTTC. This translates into CASLGQPSYEQYF.

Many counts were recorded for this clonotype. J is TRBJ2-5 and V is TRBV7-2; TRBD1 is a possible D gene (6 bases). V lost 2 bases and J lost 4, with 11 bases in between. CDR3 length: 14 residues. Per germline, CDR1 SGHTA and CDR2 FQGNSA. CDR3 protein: CASSLNGGSETQYF. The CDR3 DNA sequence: TGTGCCAGCAGCTTAAATGGGGGCTCAGAGACCCAGTACTTC.

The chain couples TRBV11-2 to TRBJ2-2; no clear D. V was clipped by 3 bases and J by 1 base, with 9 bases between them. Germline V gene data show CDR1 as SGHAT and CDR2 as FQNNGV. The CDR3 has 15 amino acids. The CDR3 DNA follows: TGTGCCAGCAGCTTCAAGCACCTGAACACCGGGGAGCTGTTTTTT. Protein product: CASSFKHLNTGELFF.

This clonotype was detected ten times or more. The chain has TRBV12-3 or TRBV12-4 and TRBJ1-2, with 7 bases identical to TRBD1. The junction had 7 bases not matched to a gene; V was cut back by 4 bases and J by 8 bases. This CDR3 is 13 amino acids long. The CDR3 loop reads CASSSDRAFGYTF. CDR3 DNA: TGTGCCAGCAGTTCCGACAGGGCCTTCGGCTACACCTTC.

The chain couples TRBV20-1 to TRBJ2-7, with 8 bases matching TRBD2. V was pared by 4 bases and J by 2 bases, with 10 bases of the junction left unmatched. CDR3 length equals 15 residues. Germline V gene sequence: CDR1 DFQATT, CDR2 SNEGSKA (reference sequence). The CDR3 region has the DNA TGCAGTGCTATTAACCACGGGGGGGGGACCTACGAGCAGTACTTC. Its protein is CSAINHGGGTYEQYF.

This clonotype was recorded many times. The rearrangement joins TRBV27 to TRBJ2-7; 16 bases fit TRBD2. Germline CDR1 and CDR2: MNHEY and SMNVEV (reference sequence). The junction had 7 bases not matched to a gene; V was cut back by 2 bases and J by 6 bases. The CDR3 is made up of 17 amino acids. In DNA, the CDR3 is TGTGCCAGCAGTTTACAGATGGGACTAGCGGGAGGGCCCGAGCAGTACTTC. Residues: CASSLQMGLAGGPEQYF.

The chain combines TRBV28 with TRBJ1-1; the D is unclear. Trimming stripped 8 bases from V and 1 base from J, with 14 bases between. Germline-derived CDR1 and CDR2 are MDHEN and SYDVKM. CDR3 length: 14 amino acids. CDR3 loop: CASRSRAQNTEAFF. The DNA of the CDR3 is TGTGCCAGCCGGTCTAGAGCCCAGAACACTGAAGCTTTCTTT.

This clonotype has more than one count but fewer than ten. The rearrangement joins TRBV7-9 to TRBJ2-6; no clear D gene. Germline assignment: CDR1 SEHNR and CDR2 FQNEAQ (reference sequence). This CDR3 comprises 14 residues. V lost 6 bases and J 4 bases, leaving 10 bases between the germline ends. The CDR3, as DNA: TGTGCCAGCAGTCTAAACACCGGGGCCAACGTCCTGACTTTC. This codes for CASSLNTGANVLTF.

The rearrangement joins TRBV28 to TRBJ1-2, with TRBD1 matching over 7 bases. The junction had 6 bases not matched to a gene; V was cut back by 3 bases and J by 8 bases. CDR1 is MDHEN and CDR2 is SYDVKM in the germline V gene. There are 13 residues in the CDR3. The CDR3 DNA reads TGTGCCAGCAGTTTCGGCTACAGGGGCGGCTACACCTTC. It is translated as CASSFGYRGGYTF.

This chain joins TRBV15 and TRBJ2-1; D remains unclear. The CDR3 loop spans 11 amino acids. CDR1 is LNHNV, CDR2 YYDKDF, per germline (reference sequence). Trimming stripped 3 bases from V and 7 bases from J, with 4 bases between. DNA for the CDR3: TGTGCCACCAGCAGGGGTAATGAGCAGTTCTTC. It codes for CATSRGNEQFF.